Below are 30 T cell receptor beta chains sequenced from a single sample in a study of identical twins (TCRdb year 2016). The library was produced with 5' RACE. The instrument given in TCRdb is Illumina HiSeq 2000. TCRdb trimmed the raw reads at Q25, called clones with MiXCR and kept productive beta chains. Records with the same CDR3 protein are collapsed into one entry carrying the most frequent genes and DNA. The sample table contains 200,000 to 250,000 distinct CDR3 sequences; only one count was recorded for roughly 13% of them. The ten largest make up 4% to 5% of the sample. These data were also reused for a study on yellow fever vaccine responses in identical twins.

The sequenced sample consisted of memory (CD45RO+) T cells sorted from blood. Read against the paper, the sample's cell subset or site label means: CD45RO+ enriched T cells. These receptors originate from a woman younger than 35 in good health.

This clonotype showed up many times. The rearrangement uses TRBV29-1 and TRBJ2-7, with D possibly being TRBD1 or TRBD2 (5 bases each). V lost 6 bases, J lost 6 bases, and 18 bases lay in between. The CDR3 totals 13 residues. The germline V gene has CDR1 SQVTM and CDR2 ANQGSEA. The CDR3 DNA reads TGCAGCGTGGGAGAGGGCAGGGCGAGCGAGCAGTACTTC. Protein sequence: CSVGEGRASEQYF.

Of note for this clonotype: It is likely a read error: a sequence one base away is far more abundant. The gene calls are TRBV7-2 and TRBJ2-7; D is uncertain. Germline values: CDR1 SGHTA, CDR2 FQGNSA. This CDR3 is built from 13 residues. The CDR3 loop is CASSLGASYDQYF. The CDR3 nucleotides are TGTGCCAGCAGCTTAGGGGCCTCCTACGATCAGTACTTC.

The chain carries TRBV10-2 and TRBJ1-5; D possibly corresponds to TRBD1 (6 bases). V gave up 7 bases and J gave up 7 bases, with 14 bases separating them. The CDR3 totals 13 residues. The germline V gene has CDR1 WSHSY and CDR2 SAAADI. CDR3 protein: CASKGAGDQPQHF. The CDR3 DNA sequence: TGCGCCAGCAAAGGGGCAGGGGACCAGCCCCAGCATTTT.

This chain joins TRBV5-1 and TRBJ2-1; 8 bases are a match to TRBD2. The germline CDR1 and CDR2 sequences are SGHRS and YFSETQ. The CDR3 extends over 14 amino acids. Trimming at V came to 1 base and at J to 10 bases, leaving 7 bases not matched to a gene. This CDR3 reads CASSLSTSEAEQFF. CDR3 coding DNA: TGCGCCAGCAGCTTGTCGACTAGCGAGGCGGAGCAGTTCTTC.

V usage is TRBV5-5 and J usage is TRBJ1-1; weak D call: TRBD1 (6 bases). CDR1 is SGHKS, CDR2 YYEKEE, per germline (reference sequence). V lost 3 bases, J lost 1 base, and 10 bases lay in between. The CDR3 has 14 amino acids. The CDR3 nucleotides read TGTGCCAGCAGCTCCCGACAGGCGAACACTGAAGCTTTCTTT. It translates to CASSSRQANTEAFF.

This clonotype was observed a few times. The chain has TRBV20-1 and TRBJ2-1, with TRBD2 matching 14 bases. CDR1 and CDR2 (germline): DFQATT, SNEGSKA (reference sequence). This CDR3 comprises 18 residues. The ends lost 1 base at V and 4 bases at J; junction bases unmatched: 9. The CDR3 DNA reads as TGCAGTGCTAGAGGGACTAGCGGGAGGCCCATCGTATACAATGAGCAGTTCTTC. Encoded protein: CSARGTSGRPIVYNEQFF.

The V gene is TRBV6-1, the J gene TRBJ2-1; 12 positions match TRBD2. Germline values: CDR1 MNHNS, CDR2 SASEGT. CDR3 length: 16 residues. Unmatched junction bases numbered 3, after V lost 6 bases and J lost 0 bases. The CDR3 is CASRGLAGSSYNEQFF. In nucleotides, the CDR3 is TGTGCCAGCAGAGGACTAGCGGGGAGCTCCTACAATGAGCAGTTCTTC.

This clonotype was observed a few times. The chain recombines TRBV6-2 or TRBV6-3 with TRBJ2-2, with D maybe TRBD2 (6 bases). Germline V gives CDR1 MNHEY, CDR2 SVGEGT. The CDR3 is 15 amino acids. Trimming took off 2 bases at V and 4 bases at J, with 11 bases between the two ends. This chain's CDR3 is CASSYGGKPTGELFF. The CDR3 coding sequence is TGTGCCAGCAGTTACGGCGGGAAGCCCACCGGGGAGCTGTTTTTT.

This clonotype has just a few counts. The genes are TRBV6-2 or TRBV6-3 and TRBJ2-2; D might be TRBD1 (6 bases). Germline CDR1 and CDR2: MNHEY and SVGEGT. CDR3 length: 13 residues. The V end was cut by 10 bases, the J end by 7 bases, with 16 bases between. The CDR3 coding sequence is TGTGCCACTCAAGGGGGATTATACGGGGAGCTGTTTTTT. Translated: CATQGGLYGELFF.

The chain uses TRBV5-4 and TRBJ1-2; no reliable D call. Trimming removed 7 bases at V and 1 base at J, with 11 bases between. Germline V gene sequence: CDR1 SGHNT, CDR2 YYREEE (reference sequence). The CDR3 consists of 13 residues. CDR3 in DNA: TGTGCCAGCGCAGATGGGGTTAACTATGGCTACACCTTC. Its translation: CASADGVNYGYTF.

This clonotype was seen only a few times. The chain's CDR3 is CASSPHKGAGEQYF. Here the CDR3 DNA reads TGTGCCAGCAGTCCACATAAAGGGGCCGGGGAGCAGTACTTC. V gene TRBV12-3 or TRBV12-4 combines with J gene TRBJ2-7; tentatively, D is TRBD1 (5 bases). This CDR3 has 14 amino acids. V shed 5 bases and J shed 7 bases, with 18 bases lying between them.

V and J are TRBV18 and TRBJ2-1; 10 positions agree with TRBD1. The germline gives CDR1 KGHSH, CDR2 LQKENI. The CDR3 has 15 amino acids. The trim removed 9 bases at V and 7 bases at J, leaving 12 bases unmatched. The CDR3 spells CASTWGTGVNNEQFF. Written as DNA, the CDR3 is TGTGCCAGTACATGGGGGACAGGGGTCAATAATGAGCAGTTCTTC.

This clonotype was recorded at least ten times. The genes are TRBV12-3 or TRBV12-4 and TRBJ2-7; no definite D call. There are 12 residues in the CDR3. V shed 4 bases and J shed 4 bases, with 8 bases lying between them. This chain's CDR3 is CASSSARYEQYF. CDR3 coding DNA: TGTGCCAGCAGTTCGGCAAGGTACGAGCAGTACTTC.

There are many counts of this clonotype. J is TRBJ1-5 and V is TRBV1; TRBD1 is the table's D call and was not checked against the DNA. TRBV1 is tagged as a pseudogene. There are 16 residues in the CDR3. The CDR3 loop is CTSSQGRSYSNQPQHF. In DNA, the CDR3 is TGCACCAGCAGCCAGGGACGGAGCTATAGCAATCAGCCCCAGCATTTT.

In DNA form, the CDR3 reads TGTGCCAGCAGCCAAGTGCAGAGTAATGAAAAACTGTTTTTT. It encodes CASSQVQSNEKLFF. This chain uses TRBV4-2 with TRBJ1-4; D call uncertain. The CDR3 is 14 residues long. V was shortened by 1 base and J by 4 bases, with 7 bases between the two germline ends. The germline V gene has CDR1 LGHNA and CDR2 YNFKEQ.

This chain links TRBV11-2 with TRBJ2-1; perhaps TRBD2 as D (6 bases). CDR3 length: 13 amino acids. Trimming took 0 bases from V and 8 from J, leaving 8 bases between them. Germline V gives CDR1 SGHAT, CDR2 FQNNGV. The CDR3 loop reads CASSLELADEQFF. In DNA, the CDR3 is TGTGCCAGCAGCTTAGAACTAGCCGATGAGCAGTTCTTC.

This chain's CDR3 is CASSLVGAPSTDTQYF. The CDR3 DNA reads as TGTGCCAGCAGCTTAGTCGGGGCCCCTAGCACAGATACGCAGTATTTT. The J gene is TRBJ2-3, the V gene TRBV7-6, with D tentatively TRBD1 or TRBD2 (5 bases each). The CDR3 covers 16 residues. CDR1 is SGHVS and CDR2 is FNYEAQ in the germline V gene. Trimming took off 1 base at V and 0 bases at J, with 11 bases between the two ends.

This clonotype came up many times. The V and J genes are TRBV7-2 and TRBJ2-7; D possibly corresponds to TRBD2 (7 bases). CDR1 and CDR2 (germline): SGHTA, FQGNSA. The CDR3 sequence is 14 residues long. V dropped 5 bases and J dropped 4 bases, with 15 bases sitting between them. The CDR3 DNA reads TGTGCCAGCAGCGAGGGGGGGAGGGTATACGAGCAGTACTTC. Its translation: CASSEGGRVYEQYF.

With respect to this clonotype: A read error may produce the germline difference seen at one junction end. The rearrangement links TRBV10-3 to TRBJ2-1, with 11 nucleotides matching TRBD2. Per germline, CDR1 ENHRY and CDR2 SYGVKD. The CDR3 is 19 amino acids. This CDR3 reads CTISYTSRRLAGTDNEQFF. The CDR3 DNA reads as TGTACCATCAGTTACACCTCCAGAAGACTAGCGGGGACTGACAATGAGCAGTTCTTC.

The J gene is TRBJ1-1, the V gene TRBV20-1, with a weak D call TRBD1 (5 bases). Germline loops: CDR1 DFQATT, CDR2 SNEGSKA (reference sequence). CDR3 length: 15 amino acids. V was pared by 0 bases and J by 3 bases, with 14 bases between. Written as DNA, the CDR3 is TGCAGTGCTAGAGATCTGGAGGGGAGGGACACTGAAGCTTTCTTT. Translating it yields CSARDLEGRDTEAFF.

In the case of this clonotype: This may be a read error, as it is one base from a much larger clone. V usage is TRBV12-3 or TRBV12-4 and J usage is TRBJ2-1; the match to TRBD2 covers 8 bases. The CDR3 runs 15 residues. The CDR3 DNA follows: TGTGCCAGCAGTTCCCCCGGACTAGCCTACAATAAGCAGTTCTTC. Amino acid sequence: CASSSPGLAYNKQFF.

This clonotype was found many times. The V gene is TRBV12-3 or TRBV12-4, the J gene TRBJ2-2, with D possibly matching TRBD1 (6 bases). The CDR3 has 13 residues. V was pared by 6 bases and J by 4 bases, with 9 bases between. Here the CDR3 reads CASSQGPTGELFF. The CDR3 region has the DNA TGTGCCAGCAGCCAGGGGCCCACCGGGGAGCTGTTTTTT.

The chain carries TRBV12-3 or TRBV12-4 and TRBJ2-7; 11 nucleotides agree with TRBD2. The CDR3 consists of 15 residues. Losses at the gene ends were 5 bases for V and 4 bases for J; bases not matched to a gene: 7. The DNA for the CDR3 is TGTGCCAGCAGTAGACGACTAGCGGGGAGATACGAGCAGTACTTC. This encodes CASSRRLAGRYEQYF.

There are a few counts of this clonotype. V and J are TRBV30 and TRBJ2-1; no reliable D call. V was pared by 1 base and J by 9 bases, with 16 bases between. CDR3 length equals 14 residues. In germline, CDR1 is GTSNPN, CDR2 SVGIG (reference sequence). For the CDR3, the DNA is TGTGCCTGGAGTGGCCCCTCTGGTGTCGTTGAGCAGTTCTTC. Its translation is CAWSGPSGVVEQFF.

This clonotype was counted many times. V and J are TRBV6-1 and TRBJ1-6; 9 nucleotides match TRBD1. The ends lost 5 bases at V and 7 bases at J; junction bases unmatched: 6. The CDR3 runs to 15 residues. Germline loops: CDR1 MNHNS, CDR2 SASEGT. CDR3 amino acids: CASSSTGGDNSPLHF. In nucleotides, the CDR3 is TGTGCCAGCAGTAGCACAGGGGGCGACAATTCACCCCTCCACTTT.

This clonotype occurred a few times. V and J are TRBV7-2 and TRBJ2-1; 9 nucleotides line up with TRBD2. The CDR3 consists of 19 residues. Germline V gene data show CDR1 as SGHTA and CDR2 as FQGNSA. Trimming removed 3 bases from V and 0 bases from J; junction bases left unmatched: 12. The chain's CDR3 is CASSLAGPLAGHSYNEQFF. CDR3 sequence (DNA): TGTGCCAGCAGCTTGGCGGGTCCGCTAGCGGGGCACTCCTACAATGAGCAGTTCTTC.

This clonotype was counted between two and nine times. CDR3: CASSSTGIYGYTF. For the CDR3, the DNA is TGTGCCAGCAGTTCGACAGGGATCTATGGCTACACCTTC. The gene calls are TRBV6-2 or TRBV6-3 and TRBJ1-2; 7 positions agree with TRBD1. The CDR3 is 13 amino acids. J lost 4 bases, V lost 4 bases, and 3 bases had no gene match. Germline V gene sequence: CDR1 MNHEY, CDR2 SVGEGT.

DNA of the CDR3: TGTGCCAGCAGCCACGGGGGCAAAGAGCAGTACTTC. Residues: CASSHGGKEQYF. V gene TRBV3-1 combines with J gene TRBJ2-7; D may be TRBD1 or TRBD2 (6 bases each). This CDR3 contains 12 residues. V gave up 3 bases and J gave up 7 bases, with 10 bases separating them. CDR1 and CDR2 from the germline V gene are LGHDT and YNNKEL (reference sequence).

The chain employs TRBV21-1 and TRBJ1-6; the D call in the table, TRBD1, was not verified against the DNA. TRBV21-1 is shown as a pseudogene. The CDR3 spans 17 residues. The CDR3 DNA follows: TGTGCCAGCAGCAAAGATCCGGGGAAAGAAGGTAATTCACCCCTCCACTTT. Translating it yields CASSKDPGKEGNSPLHF.

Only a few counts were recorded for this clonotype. CDR3 DNA sequence: TGTGCCAGCAGTTCCTCCGGGACAGTCTCAGGGAATGAGCAGTTCTTC. This encodes CASSSSGTVSGNEQFF. The chain combines TRBV7-3 with TRBJ2-1; TRBD1 matches at 7 bases. The germline V gene has CDR1 SGHTA and CDR2 FQGTGA. The CDR3 sequence is 16 residues long. V lost 6 bases, J lost 7 bases, and 15 bases stayed unmatched. Variable domain in full (rest from reference TRBV7-3 and TRBJ2-1): GAGVSQTPSNKVTEKGKYVELRCDPISGHTALYWYRQSLGQGPEFLIYFQGTGAADDSGLPNDRFFAVRPEGSVSTLKIQRTERGDSAVYLCASSSSGTVSGNEQFFGPGTRLTVL.